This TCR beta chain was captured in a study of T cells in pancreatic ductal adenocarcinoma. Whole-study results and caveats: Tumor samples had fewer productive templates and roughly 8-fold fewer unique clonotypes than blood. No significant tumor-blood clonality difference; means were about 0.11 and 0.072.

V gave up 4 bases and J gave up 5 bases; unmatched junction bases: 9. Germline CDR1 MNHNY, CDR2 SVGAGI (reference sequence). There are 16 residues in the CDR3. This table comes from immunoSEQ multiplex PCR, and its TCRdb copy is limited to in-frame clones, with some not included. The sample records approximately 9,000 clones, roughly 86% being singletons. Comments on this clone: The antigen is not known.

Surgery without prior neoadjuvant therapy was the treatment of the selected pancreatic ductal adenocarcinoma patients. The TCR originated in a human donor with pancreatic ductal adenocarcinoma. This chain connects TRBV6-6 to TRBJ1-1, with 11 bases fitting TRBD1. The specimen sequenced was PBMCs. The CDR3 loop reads CASSSPDRGRKTEAFF. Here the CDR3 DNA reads TGTGCCAGCAGTTCCCCGGACAGGGGGCGAAAAACTGAAGCTTTCTTT.